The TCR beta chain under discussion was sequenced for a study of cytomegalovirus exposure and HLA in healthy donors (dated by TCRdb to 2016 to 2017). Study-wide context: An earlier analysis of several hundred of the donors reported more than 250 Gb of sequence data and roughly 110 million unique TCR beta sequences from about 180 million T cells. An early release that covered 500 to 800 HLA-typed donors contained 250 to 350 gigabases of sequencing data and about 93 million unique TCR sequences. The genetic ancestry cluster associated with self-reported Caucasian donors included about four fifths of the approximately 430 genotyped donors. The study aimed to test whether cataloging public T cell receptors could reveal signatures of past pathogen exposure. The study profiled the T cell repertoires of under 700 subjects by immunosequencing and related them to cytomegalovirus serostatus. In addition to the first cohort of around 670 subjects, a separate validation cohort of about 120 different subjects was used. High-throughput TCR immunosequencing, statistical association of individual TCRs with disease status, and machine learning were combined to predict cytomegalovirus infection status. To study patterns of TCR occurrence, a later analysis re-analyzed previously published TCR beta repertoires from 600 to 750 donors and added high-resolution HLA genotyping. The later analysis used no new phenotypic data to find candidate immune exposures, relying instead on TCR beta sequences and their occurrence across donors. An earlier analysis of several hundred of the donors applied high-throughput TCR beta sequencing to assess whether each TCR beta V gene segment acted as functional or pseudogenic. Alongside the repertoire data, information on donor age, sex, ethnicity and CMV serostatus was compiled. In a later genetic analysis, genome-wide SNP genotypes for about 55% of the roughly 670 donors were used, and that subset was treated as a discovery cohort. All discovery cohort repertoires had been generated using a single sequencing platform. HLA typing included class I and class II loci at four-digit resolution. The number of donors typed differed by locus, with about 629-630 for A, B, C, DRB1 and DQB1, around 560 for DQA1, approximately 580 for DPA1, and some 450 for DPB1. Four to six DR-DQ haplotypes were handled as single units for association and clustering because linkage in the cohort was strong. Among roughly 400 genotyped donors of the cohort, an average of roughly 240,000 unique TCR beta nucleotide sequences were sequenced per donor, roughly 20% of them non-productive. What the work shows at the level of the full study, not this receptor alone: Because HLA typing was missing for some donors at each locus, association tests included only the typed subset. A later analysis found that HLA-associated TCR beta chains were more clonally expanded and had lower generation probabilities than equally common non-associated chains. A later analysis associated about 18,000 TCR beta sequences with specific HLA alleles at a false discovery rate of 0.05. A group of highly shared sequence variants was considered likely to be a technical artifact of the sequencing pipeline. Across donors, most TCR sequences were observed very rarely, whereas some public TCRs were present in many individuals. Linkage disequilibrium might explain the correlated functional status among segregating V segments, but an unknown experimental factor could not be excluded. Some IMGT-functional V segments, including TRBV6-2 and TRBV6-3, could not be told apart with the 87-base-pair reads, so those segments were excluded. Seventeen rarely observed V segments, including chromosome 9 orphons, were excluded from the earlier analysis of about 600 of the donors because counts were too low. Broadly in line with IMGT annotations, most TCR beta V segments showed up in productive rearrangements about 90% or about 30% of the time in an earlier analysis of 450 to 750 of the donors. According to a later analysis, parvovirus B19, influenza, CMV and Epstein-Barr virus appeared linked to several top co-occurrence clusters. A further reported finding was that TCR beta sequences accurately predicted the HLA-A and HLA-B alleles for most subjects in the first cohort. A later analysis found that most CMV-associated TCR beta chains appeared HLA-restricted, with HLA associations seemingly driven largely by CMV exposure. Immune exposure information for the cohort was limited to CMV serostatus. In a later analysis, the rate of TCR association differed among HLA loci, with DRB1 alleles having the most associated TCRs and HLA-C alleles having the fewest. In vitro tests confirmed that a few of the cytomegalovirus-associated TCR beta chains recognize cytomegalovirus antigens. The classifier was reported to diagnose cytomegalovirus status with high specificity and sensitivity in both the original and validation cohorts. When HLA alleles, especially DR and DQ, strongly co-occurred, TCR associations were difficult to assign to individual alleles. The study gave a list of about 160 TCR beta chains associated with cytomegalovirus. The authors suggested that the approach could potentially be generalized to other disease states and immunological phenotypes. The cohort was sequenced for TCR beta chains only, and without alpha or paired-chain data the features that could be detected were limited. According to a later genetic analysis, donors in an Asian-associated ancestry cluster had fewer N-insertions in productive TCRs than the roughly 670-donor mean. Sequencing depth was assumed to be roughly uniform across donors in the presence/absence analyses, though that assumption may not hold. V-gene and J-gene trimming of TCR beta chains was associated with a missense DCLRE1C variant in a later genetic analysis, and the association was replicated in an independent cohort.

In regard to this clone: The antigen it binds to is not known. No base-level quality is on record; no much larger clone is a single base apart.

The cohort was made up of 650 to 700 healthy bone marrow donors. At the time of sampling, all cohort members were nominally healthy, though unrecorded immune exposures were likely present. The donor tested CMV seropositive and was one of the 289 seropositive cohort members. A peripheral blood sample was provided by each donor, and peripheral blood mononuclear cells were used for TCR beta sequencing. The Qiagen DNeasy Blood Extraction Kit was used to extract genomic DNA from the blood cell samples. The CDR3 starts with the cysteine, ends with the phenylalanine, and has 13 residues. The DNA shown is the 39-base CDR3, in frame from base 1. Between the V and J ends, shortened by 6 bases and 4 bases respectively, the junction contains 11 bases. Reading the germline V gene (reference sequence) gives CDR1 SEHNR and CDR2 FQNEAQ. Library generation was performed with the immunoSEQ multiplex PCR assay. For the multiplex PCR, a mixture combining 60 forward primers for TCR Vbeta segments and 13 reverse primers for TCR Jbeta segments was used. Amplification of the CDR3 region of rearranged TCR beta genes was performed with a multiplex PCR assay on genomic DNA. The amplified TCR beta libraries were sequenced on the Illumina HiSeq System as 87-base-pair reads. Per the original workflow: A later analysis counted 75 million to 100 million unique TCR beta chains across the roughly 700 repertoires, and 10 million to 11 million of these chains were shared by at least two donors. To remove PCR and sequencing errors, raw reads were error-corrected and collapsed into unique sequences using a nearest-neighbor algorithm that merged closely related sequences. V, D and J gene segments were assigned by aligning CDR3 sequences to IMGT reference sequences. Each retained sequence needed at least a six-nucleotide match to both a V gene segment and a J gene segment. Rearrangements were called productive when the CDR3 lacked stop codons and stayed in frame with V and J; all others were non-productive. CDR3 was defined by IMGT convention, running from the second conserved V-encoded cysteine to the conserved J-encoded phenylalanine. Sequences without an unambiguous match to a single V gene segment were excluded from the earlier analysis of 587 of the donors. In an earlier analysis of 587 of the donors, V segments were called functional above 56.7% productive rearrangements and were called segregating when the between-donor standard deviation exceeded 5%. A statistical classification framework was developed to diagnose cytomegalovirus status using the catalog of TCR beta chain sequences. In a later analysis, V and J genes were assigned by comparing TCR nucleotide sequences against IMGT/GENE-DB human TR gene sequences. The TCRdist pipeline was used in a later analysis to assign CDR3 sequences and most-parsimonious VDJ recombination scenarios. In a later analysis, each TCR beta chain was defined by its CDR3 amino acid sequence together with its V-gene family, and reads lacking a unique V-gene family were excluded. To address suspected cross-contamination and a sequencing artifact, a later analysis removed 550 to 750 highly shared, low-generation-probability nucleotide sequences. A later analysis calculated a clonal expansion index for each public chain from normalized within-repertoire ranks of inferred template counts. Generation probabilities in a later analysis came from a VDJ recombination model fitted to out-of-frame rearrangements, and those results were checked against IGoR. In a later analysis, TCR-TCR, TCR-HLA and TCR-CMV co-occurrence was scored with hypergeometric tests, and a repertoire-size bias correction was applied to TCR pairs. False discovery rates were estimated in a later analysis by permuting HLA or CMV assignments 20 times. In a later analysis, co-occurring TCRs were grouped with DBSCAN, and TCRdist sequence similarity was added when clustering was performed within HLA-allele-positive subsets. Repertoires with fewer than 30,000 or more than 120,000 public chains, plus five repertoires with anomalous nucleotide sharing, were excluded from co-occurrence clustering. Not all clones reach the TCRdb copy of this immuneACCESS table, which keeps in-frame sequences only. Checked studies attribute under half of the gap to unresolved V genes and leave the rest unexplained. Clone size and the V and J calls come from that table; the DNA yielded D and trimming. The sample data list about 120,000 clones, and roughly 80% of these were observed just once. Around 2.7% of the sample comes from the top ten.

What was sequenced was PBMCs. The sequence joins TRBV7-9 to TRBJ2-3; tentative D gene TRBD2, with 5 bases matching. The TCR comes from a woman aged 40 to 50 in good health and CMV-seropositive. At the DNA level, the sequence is TGTGCCAGCAGTCGGGGTGTGGCAGATACGCAGTATTTT. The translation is CASSRGVADTQYF.